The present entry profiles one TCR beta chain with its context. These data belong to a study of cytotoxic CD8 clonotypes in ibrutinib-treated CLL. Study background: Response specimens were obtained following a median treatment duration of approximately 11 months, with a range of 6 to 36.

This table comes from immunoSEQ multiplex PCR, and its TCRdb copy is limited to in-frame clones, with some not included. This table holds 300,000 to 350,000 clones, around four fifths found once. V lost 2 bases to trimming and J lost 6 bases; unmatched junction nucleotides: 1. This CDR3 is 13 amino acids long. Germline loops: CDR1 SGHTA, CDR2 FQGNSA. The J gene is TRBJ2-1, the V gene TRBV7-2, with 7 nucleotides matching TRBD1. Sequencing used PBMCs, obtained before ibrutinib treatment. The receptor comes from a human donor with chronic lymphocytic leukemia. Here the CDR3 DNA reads TGTGCCAGCAGCTTATACAGGGGCAATGAGCAGTTCTTC. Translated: CASSLYRGNEQFF. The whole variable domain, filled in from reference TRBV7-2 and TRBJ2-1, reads GAGVSQSPSNKVTEKGKDVELRCDPISGHTALYWYRQSLGQGLEFLIYFQGNSAPDKSGLPSDRFSAERTGGSVSTLTIQRTQQEDSAVYLCASSLYRGNEQFFGPGTRLTVL.